One T cell receptor (beta chain) is described in this entry. Allocation to cohorts depended on clinical history reported by the participants. Assay used: immunoSEQ multiplex PCR; TCRdb lists only in-frame clones, some missing. The repertoire holds just over 300,000 clones, with around 84% as singletons. The CDR3 has 17 residues. Losses at the gene ends were 2 bases for V and 4 bases for J; bases not matched to a gene: 13. CDR1 is SGHNT and CDR2 is YENEEA in the germline V gene. These data come from a study of blood T cell repertoires in COVID-19. Sequencing was performed on PBMCs or T cells enriched from blood (not recorded which). The chain combines TRBV11-3 with TRBJ2-5; 7 bases line up with TRBD2. The source of this sequence is a man in his thirties or forties who had recovered from COVID-19. CDR3 in amino acids: CASSLPVGGVTGETQYF. CDR3 nucleotides: TGTGCCAGCAGCTTACCCGTGGGGGGGGTCACGGGAGAGACCCAGTACTTC.